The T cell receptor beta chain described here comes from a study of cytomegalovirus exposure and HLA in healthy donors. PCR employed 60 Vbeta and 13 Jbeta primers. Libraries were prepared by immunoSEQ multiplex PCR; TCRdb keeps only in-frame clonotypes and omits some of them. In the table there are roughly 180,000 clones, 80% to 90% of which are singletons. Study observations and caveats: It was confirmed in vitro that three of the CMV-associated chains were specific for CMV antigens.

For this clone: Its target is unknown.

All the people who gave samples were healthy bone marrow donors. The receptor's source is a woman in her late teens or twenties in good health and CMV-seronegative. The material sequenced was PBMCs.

CDR3 region: CASSAGTSGSLNEQFF. CDR3 DNA: TGTGCCAGCAGCGCCGGGACTAGCGGATCCCTGAATGAGCAGTTCTTC. The chain recombines TRBV9 with TRBJ2-1, with 11 bases matching TRBD2. The CDR3 runs to 16 residues. The germline V gene has CDR1 SGDLS and CDR2 YYNGEE. Trimming took 3 bases from V and 7 from J; bases not matched to a gene: 9.